Only a few counts were recorded for the clone carrying this T cell receptor beta chain. Its matching antigen is unknown. From germline, CDR1 is SNHLY and CDR2 FYNNEI. Unmatched junction bases numbered 10, after V lost 8 bases and J lost 7 bases. There are 14 residues in the CDR3. Produced via immunoSEQ multiplex PCR; TCRdb's table is partial and in-frame only. Of more than 25,000 clones in the sample, 75% to 85% were seen once. These data belong to a study of T cells in narcolepsy. Study observations and caveats: In some patient and control memory CD4+ samples, autoreactive clones were absent. Same-patient CSF and blood CD4+ T cell clonotypes included HCRT-specific and TRIB2-specific autoreactive ones.

This clonotype was obtained from a human donor in good health. The chain joins TRBV2 to TRBJ2-3; TRBD2 aligns across 9 bases. The sample consisted of memory (CD45RA-) CD4+ T cells from blood. The CDR3 nucleotides are TGTGCCAGCTTAGGAGCGGGAGGTGGAAATACGCAGTATTTT. It translates to CASLGAGGGNTQYF.